The source of this T cell receptor (beta chain) is a study of HIV-infected patients and healthy controls. General observations from the study: Compared with healthy controls, HIV-infected patients showed less CDR3 sharing between individuals. Healthy control repertoires had roughly threefold more distinct CDR3s than untreated HIV+ repertoires, and higher Shannon diversity.

Whole blood was used without fractionation, so all unsorted peripheral T cells were included. cDNA was made from around 0.5 ug RNA using alpha and beta constant primers. Alpha and beta chain libraries were made separately by chain-specific third strand synthesis with multiplexing indices. Each cDNA molecule was barcoded, and a single primer pair amplified each chain. Two random hexamers, added before amplification and joined, formed each molecule's 12-nucleotide barcode. TCRdb processed the 5' RACE reads anew with MiXCR; each CDR3 protein has one entry. The data show 15,000 to 20,000 distinct CDR3 sequences, over 9.5% seen once. This clonotype was recorded at least ten times. Its antigen remains unknown. The CDR3 covers 16 residues. V gave up 0 bases and J gave up 4 bases, with 14 bases separating them. Germline V gene sequence: CDR1 LGHNA, CDR2 YSLEER.

The sequenced material came from blood. This clonotype was obtained from an adult in good health. The chain recombines TRBV4-3 with TRBJ2-3; a possible D gene is TRBD1 (5 bases). CDR3 region: CASSQENRPSADTQYF. The CDR3, as DNA: TGCGCCAGCAGCCAAGAGAACAGGCCCAGCGCAGATACGCAGTATTTT.